This T cell receptor (beta chain) was found in a study of cytomegalovirus exposure and HLA in healthy donors. PCR used 60 Vbeta primers and 13 Jbeta primers. Using immunoSEQ multiplex PCR, the repertoire was profiled, and TCRdb retains in-frame clones only, with some absent. The profile shows approximately 100,000 clones, under 75% of them singletons. Germline values: CDR1 SEHNR, CDR2 FQNEAQ (reference sequence). Trimming removed 5 bases at V and 1 base at J, with 3 bases between. The CDR3 spans 12 residues. The source is a female donor in good health and CMV-seronegative. Sequencing was carried out using PBMCs. This chain links TRBV7-9 with TRBJ1-5; D unresolved. The CDR3, as DNA: TGTGCCAGCAGCCGGAGCAATCAGCCCCAGCATTTT. Translating it yields CASSRSNQPQHF.